The T cell receptor beta chain under discussion was sequenced for a study of cytomegalovirus exposure and HLA in healthy donors (dated by TCRdb to between 2016 and 2019). Study-level background: In an earlier analysis of under 600 of the donors, about 260 Gb of sequence data and 100 million or so unique TCR beta sequences from 150 million to 200 million T cells were reported. The number of typed donors differed by locus: about 620-640 for A, B, C, DRB1 and DQB1; approximately 530 for DQA1; around 580 for DPA1; and some 430 for DPB1. Both class I and class II loci were covered by HLA typing, at four-digit resolution. In the later analysis, no new phenotypic data were used to find candidate immune exposures; instead, reliance was placed on TCR beta sequences and their occurrence across donors. To predict cytomegalovirus infection status, the study combined high-throughput TCR immunosequencing, statistical association of individual TCRs with disease status, and machine learning. The aim of the study was to test whether cataloging public T cell receptors could identify signatures of past pathogen exposure. Genome-wide SNP genotypes for about 65% of the 666 donors were used in a later genetic analysis, which treated that subset as a discovery cohort. All discovery cohort repertoires had been generated using a single sequencing platform. An early release that covered 500 to 800 HLA-typed donors contained about 300 gigabases of sequencing data and tens of millions of unique TCR sequences. A later analysis re-examined previously published TCR beta repertoires from over 500 donors and added high-resolution HLA genotyping to investigate patterns of TCR occurrence. The genetic ancestry cluster associated with self-reported Caucasian donors included 81% of the 300 to 400 genotyped donors. Four to six DR-DQ haplotypes were handled as single units for association and clustering, since linkage in the cohort was strong. Among some 400 genotyped donors of the cohort, an average of around 250,000 unique TCR beta nucleotide sequences was sequenced per donor, of which 15% to 20% were non-productive. The study used immunosequencing to profile the T cell repertoires of 666 subjects and linked those repertoires to cytomegalovirus serostatus. Donor age, sex, ethnicity and CMV serostatus were collected together with the repertoire data. An earlier analysis of several hundred of the donors applied high-throughput TCR beta sequencing to assess whether each TCR beta V gene segment acted as functional or pseudogenic. A separate validation cohort of some 130 different subjects was used in addition to the 666-subject first cohort.

General study outcomes and caveats: In an earlier analysis of approximately 590 of the donors, most TCR beta V segments appeared in productive rearrangements about 87% or about 30% of the time, broadly matching IMGT annotations. For the cohort, immune exposure information was limited to CMV serostatus. A further reported finding was that TCR beta sequences accurately predicted the HLA-A and HLA-B alleles for most subjects in the first cohort. In a later genetic analysis, a missense DCLRE1C variant was associated with V-gene and J-gene trimming of TCR beta chains, and the association was replicated in an independent cohort. Correlated functional status among segregating V segments might reflect linkage disequilibrium, but an unknown experimental factor could not be ruled out. In a later analysis, several top co-occurrence clusters were reported to appear linked to parvovirus B19, influenza, CMV and Epstein-Barr virus. Because the 87-base-pair reads could not distinguish some IMGT-functional V segments, including TRBV6-2 and TRBV6-3, those segments were excluded. Because HLA typing was unavailable for some donors at each locus, only the typed subset was used in association tests. A later analysis found that most CMV-associated TCR beta chains appeared HLA-restricted, with HLA associations seemingly driven largely by CMV exposure. This cohort had only TCR beta chains sequenced, and the lack of alpha or paired-chain data limited which features could be detected. A later genetic analysis reported fewer N-insertions in productive TCRs among donors in an Asian-associated ancestry cluster than the roughly 720-donor mean. Most TCR sequences were seen in very few donors, while some public TCRs were found in many individuals. According to the authors, the approach could potentially be generalized to other disease states and immunological phenotypes. A cluster of highly shared sequence variants was judged likely to be a technical artifact of the sequencing pipeline. In a later analysis, HLA-associated TCR beta chains showed more clonal expansion and lower generation probabilities than non-associated chains that were equally common. Assigning TCR associations to individual alleles was difficult when HLA alleles, especially DR and DQ, strongly co-occurred. The presence/absence analyses assumed that sequencing depth was roughly uniform across donors, and that assumption may not be true. In a later analysis, more than 15,000 TCR beta sequences were associated with specific HLA alleles at a false discovery rate of 0.05. The study listed over 150 TCR beta chains as associated with cytomegalovirus. Because counts were too low, seventeen rarely observed V segments, including chromosome 9 orphons, were excluded from the earlier analysis of under 650 of the donors. A later analysis found that TCR association rates varied across HLA loci, with DRB1 alleles showing the most associated TCRs and HLA-C alleles the fewest. In vitro tests confirmed that a few of the cytomegalovirus-associated TCR beta chains recognize cytomegalovirus antigens. The classifier was reported to diagnose cytomegalovirus status with high specificity and sensitivity in both the original cohort and the validation cohort.

Libraries were built with the immunoSEQ multiplex PCR assay. A mixture of 60 forward primers for TCR Vbeta segments and 13 reverse primers for TCR Jbeta segments was used in the multiplex PCR. The CDR3 region of rearranged TCR beta genes was amplified from genomic DNA by a multiplex PCR assay. Amplified TCR beta libraries were sequenced as 87-base-pair reads on the Illumina HiSeq System. In the original analysis: A later analysis tallied about 77 million unique TCR beta chains across the 610 or so repertoires, and roughly 11 million of those chains were shared by two or more donors. Raw reads were error-corrected and collapsed into unique sequences by a nearest-neighbor algorithm in which closely related sequences were merged to remove PCR and sequencing errors. To assign V, D and J gene segments, CDR3 sequences were aligned to IMGT reference sequences. For a sequence to be retained, at least a six-nucleotide match to both a V gene segment and a J gene segment was required. Rearrangements were classified as productive when the CDR3 lacked stop codons and remained in frame with V and J, and all other rearrangements were classified as non-productive. Following IMGT convention, CDR3 was defined as the stretch from the second conserved V-encoded cysteine to the conserved J-encoded phenylalanine. Sequences without an unambiguous match to a single V gene segment were excluded from the earlier analysis of 450 to 650 of the donors. In an earlier analysis of several hundred of the donors, V segments were called functional above 56.7% productive rearrangements and were called segregating when the between-donor standard deviation exceeded 5%. A statistical classification framework was developed to diagnose cytomegalovirus status using the catalog of TCR beta chain sequences. In a later analysis, V and J genes were assigned by comparing TCR nucleotide sequences against IMGT/GENE-DB human TR gene sequences. The TCRdist pipeline was used in a later analysis to assign CDR3 sequences and most-parsimonious VDJ recombination scenarios. In a later analysis, each TCR beta chain was defined by its CDR3 amino acid sequence together with its V-gene family, and reads without a unique V-gene family were excluded. As a way to deal with suspected cross-contamination and a sequencing artifact, a later analysis dropped 450 to 700 nucleotide sequences that were highly shared and had low generation probability. A later analysis calculated a clonal expansion index for each public chain from normalized within-repertoire ranks of inferred template counts. In a later analysis, generation probabilities were computed with a VDJ recombination model fitted to out-of-frame rearrangements, and the resulting probabilities were checked against IGoR. A later analysis scored TCR-TCR, TCR-HLA and TCR-CMV co-occurrence with hypergeometric tests, applying a repertoire-size bias correction to TCR pairs. A later analysis estimated false discovery rates by permuting HLA or CMV assignments 20 times. In a later analysis, co-occurring TCRs were grouped using DBSCAN, and TCRdist sequence similarity was added for clustering within HLA-allele-positive subsets. For co-occurrence clustering, repertoires with fewer than 30,000 or more than 120,000 public chains were excluded, along with roughly 5 repertoires with anomalous nucleotide sharing. In TCRdb, the immuneACCESS table is reduced to in-frame sequences with V and J assigned. These tables do not hold every clone; where another copy was compared, an unresolved V gene accounts for under half, and the others remain unexplained. Clone size and the V and J calls come from that table; the DNA yielded D and trimming. The sample includes roughly 240,000 clones, with 82% observed a single time. The top ten constitute approximately 5.3% of the sample.

For this clone: Its antigen is currently not known. No base-level quality is on record; no much larger clone is a single base apart.

In total, 666 healthy bone marrow donors made up the cohort. Cohort members were all nominally healthy when sampled, although unrecorded immune exposures were likely present. The donor was CMV seropositive and was included in the group of about 290 seropositive cohort members. Every donor gave a peripheral blood sample, and the peripheral blood mononuclear cells from that sample were used for TCR beta sequencing. Genomic DNA was extracted from the blood cell samples with the Qiagen DNeasy Blood Extraction Kit. The CDR3 measures 13 amino acids from cysteine to phenylalanine. The kept DNA is CDR3 alone, 39 bases in frame from the first base. The germline V gene encodes CDR1 SGHTA and CDR2 FQGNSA. Here V drops 5 bases and J drops 7 bases, and the junction holds 4 bases not matched to any gene.

The sample taken for sequencing was PBMCs. The rearrangement combines TRBV7-2 with TRBJ2-7; 11 bases in the middle match TRBD1. This clonotype originated in a woman aged 40 to 50 in good health and CMV-seropositive. The DNA is as follows: TGTGCCAGCAGCCCGGACAGGGGGCGGGAGCAGTACTTC. Its protein is CASSPDRGREQYF.